Described below is a single T cell receptor beta chain sequence and its context. V lost 1 base and J lost 2; bases outside the gene matches: 6. The CDR3 totals 16 residues. Germline-derived CDR1 and CDR2 are MNHEY and SMNVEV (reference sequence). Assay used: immunoSEQ multiplex PCR; TCRdb lists only in-frame clones, some missing. The data show around 3,000 clones, 75% to 90% seen once. This sample stems from a study of blood T cell repertoires in COVID-19. Study information: Acute and convalescent COVID-19 specimens originated in the United States, Italy and Spain. PBMCs, B-cell-depleted T cells, or T cells were the source of the cDNA or gDNA that made up the material.

The source of this sequence is a human donor with active COVID-19. The donor label of this sample is uncertain. The chain links TRBV27 to TRBJ2-5; 8 nucleotides align to TRBD2. The sequenced sample was peripheral blood. The CDR3 protein is CASSLWASGPQETQYF. CDR3 DNA sequence: TGTGCCAGCAGTTTATGGGCTAGCGGGCCACAAGAGACCCAGTACTTC.